These T cell receptor beta chains were read from a single sample in a study of cytomegalovirus exposure and HLA in healthy donors. The repertoire was sequenced with immunoSEQ multiplex PCR; TCRdb's copy has only in-frame clones and lacks some. The sample holds roughly 99,000 clones, about 80% seen once. The sequenced sample consisted of PBMCs. The receptors derive from a man younger than 45 in good health and CMV-seronegative. The conserved cysteine and the conserved F or W are not part of the CDR3 here. A D gene is named only where the DNA matches it firmly.

v_call	d_call	j_call	cdr3_aa
TRBV7-2	TRBD1	TRBJ2-7	ASSPGTGGSYEQY
TRBV2	-	TRBJ1-2	APKIQGHGYT
TRBV6-1	TRBD1	TRBJ1-5	ASSAAGQGAGQPQH
TRBV5-4	-	TRBJ2-1	ASSPSGGPPLNEQF
TRBV2	-	TRBJ2-2	ASSPNRVDTGELF
TRBV28	-	TRBJ1-2	ASSLGVRGYT
TRBV9	-	TRBJ2-1	ASNQGYNEQF
TRBV29-1	-	TRBJ1-1	SAGGDPGNTEAF
TRBV30	TRBD2	TRBJ2-7	AWGTGLADEQY
TRBV11-1	-	TRBJ1-5	ASSEERSQPQH
TRBV7-9	TRBD2	TRBJ2-5	ASSLAPSGRLETQY
TRBV28	TRBD2	TRBJ2-1	ASSRSGTSGRTQF
TRBV19	TRBD1	TRBJ2-7	ATLPRDSGEQY
TRBV9	-	TRBJ1-3	ASSDYSGNTIY
TRBV28	-	TRBJ1-5	ASSLGGSNQPQH
TRBV2	TRBD1	TRBJ2-7	ASRSGQGSYEQY
TRBV19	-	TRBJ1-5	ASSTGFNQPQH
TRBV15	TRBD1	TRBJ2-1	ATSRAGTGASHEQF
TRBV2	-	TRBJ2-2	ASSEGRGDTGELF
TRBV7-9	-	TRBJ2-3	ASSSRVYTDTQY
TRBV6-1	-	TRBJ1-1	ASSETAEAF